This section outlines one T cell receptor beta chain sequence together with its context. The target antigen is unknown. The CDR3 contains 16 residues. Per the germline V gene, CDR1 is SGHNT and CDR2 is YYREEE (reference sequence). The V end was cut by 0 bases, the J end by 4 bases, with 14 bases between. CTLA-4 blockade with ipilimumab, together with focal radiation, was given to patients with chemo-refractory metastatic non-small-cell lung cancer. The sample comes from a study of radiotherapy plus CTLA-4 blockade in lung cancer. Regarding the study as a whole: Among blood TCR repertoires after radiotherapy plus ipilimumab, tumor-derived clones expanded.

Assay used: immunoSEQ multiplex PCR; TCRdb lists only in-frame clones, some missing. The sample shows around 130,000 clones, around 89% of them seen only once. The receptor was derived from a human donor with non-small cell lung cancer that progressed on radiotherapy plus ipilimumab. The material sequenced was peripheral blood, taken from a patient treated with radiotherapy plus ipilimumab. V and J are TRBV5-4 and TRBJ2-1, with D perhaps TRBD2 (6 bases). The CDR3 coding sequence is TGTGCCAGCAGCTTGGCCGGGGTAGCGGCGTACAATGAGCAGTTCTTC. This encodes CASSLAGVAAYNEQFF.